A selection of T cell receptor beta chains follows, all from one sample in a study of Ad26.COV2.S vaccination and SARS-CoV-2 variants. Clones were sequenced by immunoSEQ multiplex PCR, and TCRdb holds only the in-frame ones, with some missing. The sample consists of some 320,000 clones, 85% of them appearing once. Sequencing was performed on peripheral blood, taken in a trial of Ad26.COV2.S vaccine versus placebo. The receptor source for this set is a person between 18 and 59 years old who received the Ad26.COV2.S COVID-19 vaccine or a placebo. Both conserved end residues are part of each CDR3. D genes are given only for firm matches. The size of a clone is reported for some rows only, either as once, few or many, or as a class for expanded clones.

d_gene	v_gene	abundance	j_gene	CDR3aa	CDR3nt
.	TRBV7-2	.	TRBJ2-1	CASSPKQGSYNEQFF	TGTGCCAGCAGCCCTAAACAGGGATCCTACAATGAGCAGTTCTTC
.	TRBV5-4	.	TRBJ1-1	CATQRGGNTEAFF	TGTGCCACCCAACGTGGGGGTAACACTGAAGCTTTCTTT
.	TRBV12-5	once	TRBJ1-1	CASGFLTGRNTEAFF	TGTGCTAGTGGTTTCCTGACGGGGAGAAACACTGAAGCTTTCTTT
TRBD1	TRBV2	few	TRBJ1-5	CASSVLGQDNQPQHF	TGTGCCAGCAGTGTTTTAGGACAGGACAATCAGCCCCAGCATTTT
TRBD1	TRBV2	.	TRBJ1-2	CASRQGAKGGYTF	TGTGCCAGTAGACAGGGGGCAAAAGGCGGCTACACCTTC
.	TRBV12-3/TRBV12-4	.	TRBJ1-3	CASGTSSGNTIYF	TGTGCCAGCGGTACGAGCTCTGGAAACACCATATATTTT
TRBD1	TRBV6-1	few	TRBJ1-3	CASSDGQAGGNTIYF	TGTGCCAGCAGTGACGGACAGGCAGGGGGAAACACCATATATTTT
TRBD1	TRBV9	.	TRBJ1-4	CASTKTGGNEKLFF	TGTGCCAGCACCAAGACAGGGGGTAATGAAAAACTGTTTTTT
.	TRBV15	.	TRBJ1-2	CATSRDRRGFGYTF	TGTGCCACCAGCAGAGATCGGAGGGGTTTTGGCTACACCTTC
.	TRBV3-1/TRBV3-2	.	TRBJ1-2	CASSHLGAGGYTF	TGTGCCAGCAGCCATCTGGGAGCTGGTGGCTACACCTTC
.	TRBV3-1/TRBV3-2	.	TRBJ2-7	CASSQSFLGEQYF	TGTGCCAGCAGCCAATCGTTTCTGGGGGAGCAGTACTTC
TRBD1	TRBV7-3	once	TRBJ1-1	CASSLGQGLRTEAFF	TGTGCCAGCAGCCTCGGACAGGGATTGAGGACTGAAGCTTTCTTT
.	TRBV2	once	TRBJ1-2	CASGRQVHGYTF	TGTGCCAGCGGCCGACAGGTTCATGGCTACACCTTC
.	TRBV11-1	.	TRBJ2-1	CASSLNSEQFF	TGTGCCAGCAGCTTAAACTCTGAGCAGTTCTTC
.	TRBV3-1/TRBV3-2	.	TRBJ1-3	CASSQTQGSGNTIYF	TGTGCCAGCAGCCAAACACAGGGTTCTGGAAACACCATATATTTT
.	TRBV19	.	TRBJ1-1	CASTGITEAFF	TGTGCCAGTACAGGGATCACTGAAGCTTTCTTT
.	TRBV12-3/TRBV12-4	.	TRBJ1-2	CASSVGAGGYTF	TGTGCCAGCAGCGTGGGGGCAGGTGGCTACACCTTC
.	TRBV7-8	.	TRBJ1-5	CASSLGGRFNQPQHF	TGTGCCAGCAGCTTAGGAGGCAGGTTCAATCAGCCCCAGCATTTT
TRBD2	TRBV28	once	TRBJ2-1	CASRPSGGVGNEQFF	TGTGCCAGCAGACCTAGCGGGGGGGTGGGCAATGAGCAGTTCTTC
TRBD1	TRBV5-1	.	TRBJ2-1	CASSLGIGGAWDEQFF	TGCGCCAGCAGCTTGGGGATAGGGGGCGCCTGGGATGAGCAGTTCTTC
.	TRBV12-3/TRBV12-4	.	TRBJ1-2	CAVSSGPYGYTF	TGTGCCGTCTCTTCCGGGCCCTATGGCTACACCTTC
.	TRBV19	.	TRBJ2-7	CASSILDEQYF	TGTGCCAGTAGCATCCTGGATGAGCAGTACTTC
.	TRBV4-2	.	TRBJ1-2	CASSQARPGEFYGYTF	TGTGCCAGCAGCCAAGCTAGGCCAGGGGAATTCTATGGCTACACCTTC
.	TRBV4-1	.	TRBJ2-2	CASSQDGRGPNTGELFF	TGCGCCAGCAGCCAAGATGGCCGGGGGCCGAACACCGGGGAGCTGTTTTTT
TRBD1	TRBV24-1	.	TRBJ2-5	CATSDEPGGETQYF	TGTGCCACCAGTGATGAGCCAGGGGGTGAGACCCAGTACTTC
.	TRBV28	.	TRBJ2-7	CASSESASYEQYF	TGTGCCAGCAGTGAATCGGCCTCCTACGAGCAGTACTTC
TRBD2	TRBV4-1	.	TRBJ2-3	CASSQVLAGGQDTQYF	TGCGCCAGCAGCCAAGTGCTAGCGGGGGGGCAAGATACGCAGTATTTT
TRBD1	TRBV4-2	few	TRBJ2-5	CASSQGGQGTETQYF	TGTGCCAGCAGCCAGGGTGGACAGGGTACGGAGACCCAGTACTTC
TRBD1	TRBV18	.	TRBJ1-4	CASSLDRGTEKLFF	TGTGCCAGCTCCCTGGACAGGGGAACTGAAAAACTGTTTTTT
TRBD1	TRBV29-1	.	TRBJ2-7	CSVEERYRQGAMPSYEQYF	TGCAGCGTTGAAGAAAGGTACCGACAGGGGGCGATGCCTTCCTACGAGCAGTACTTC
.	TRBV10-3	.	TRBJ1-1	CATLTLGGGYRAEAFF	TGTGCCACGCTTACTTTGGGCGGGGGGTACAGAGCTGAAGCTTTCTTT
.	TRBV2	.	TRBJ1-2	CASSERGLSGYGYTF	TGTGCCAGCAGTGAAAGGGGCCTCAGCGGCTATGGCTACACCTTC
.	TRBV9	.	TRBJ1-6	CASSAGWGDSPLHF	TGTGCCAGCAGCGCCGGCTGGGGGGATTCACCCCTCCACTTT
.	TRBV6-5	.	TRBJ2-3	CASSPRMEDTQYF	TGTGCCAGCAGTCCTCGGATGGAAGATACGCAGTATTTT
.	TRBV7-9	.	TRBJ2-1	CASSPGPFSRESSYNEQFF	TGTGCCAGCAGTCCAGGGCCCTTTTCGAGGGAGAGCTCCTACAATGAGCAGTTCTTC
.	TRBV6-5	few	TRBJ1-2	CATRGGPNYGYTF	TGTGCCACCCGGGGGGGCCCTAACTATGGCTACACCTTC